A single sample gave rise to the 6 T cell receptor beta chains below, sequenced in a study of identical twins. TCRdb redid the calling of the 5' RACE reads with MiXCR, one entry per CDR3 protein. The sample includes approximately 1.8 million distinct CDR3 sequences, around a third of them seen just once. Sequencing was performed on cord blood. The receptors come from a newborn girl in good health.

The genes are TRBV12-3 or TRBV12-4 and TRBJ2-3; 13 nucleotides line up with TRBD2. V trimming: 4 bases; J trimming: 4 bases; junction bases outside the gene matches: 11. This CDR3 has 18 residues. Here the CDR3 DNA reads TGTGCCAGCAGTTCCCTGACTAGCGGGGGGTGGTCCCCAGATACGCAGTATTTT. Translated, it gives CASSSLTSGGWSPDTQYF.

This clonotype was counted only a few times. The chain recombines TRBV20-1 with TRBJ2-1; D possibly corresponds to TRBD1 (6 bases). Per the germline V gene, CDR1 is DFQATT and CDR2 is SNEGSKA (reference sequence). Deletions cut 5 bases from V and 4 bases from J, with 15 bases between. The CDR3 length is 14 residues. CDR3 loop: CSAPPGHLYNEQFF. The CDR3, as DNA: TGCAGTGCTCCCCCGGGACATCTTTACAATGAGCAGTTCTTC.

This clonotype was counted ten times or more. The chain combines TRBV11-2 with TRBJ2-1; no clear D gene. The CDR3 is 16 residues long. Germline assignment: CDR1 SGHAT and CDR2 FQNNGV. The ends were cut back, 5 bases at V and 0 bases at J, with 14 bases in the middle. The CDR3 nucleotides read TGTGCCAGCAGCCCCATGGGTAGGGCCTCCTACAATGAGCAGTTCTTC. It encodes CASSPMGRASYNEQFF.

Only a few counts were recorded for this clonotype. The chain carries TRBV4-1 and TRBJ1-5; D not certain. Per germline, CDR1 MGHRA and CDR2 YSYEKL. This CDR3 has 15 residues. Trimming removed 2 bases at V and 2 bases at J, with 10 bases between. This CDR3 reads CASSQTGSGNQPQHF. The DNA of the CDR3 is TGCGCCAGCAGCCAAACGGGGTCGGGCAATCAGCCCCAGCATTTT.

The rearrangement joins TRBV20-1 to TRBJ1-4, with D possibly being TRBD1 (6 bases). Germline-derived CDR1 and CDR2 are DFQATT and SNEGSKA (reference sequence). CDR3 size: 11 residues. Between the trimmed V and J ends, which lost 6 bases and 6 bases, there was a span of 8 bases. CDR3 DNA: TGCAGTGCACAGGGAGATGAAAAACTGTTTTTT. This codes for CSAQGDEKLFF.

In nucleotides, the CDR3 is TGTGCCAGCAGTTACGTTGCTAGCGGGGGGGGTAAAGGGAATGAGCAGTACTTC. Translating gives CASSYVASGGGKGNEQYF. The V and J genes are TRBV6-5 and TRBJ2-5, with TRBD2 identical over 12 bases. The germline gives CDR1 MNHEY, CDR2 SVGAGI. There are 18 residues in the CDR3. V lost 2 bases and J lost 11; bases outside the gene matches: 18.